This T cell receptor beta chain was identified in a study of monozygotic twins with inflammatory bowel disease. Study outcomes and limitations: Support was lacking for any single strong IBD-associated signal or clonotype. IBD-affected twins scored below their healthy co-twins in TCRbeta diversity (inverse Simpson). It was observed that concordant and discordant twins did not differ in repertoire similarity, possibly given limited power.

There are 13 residues in the CDR3. The V gene's germline CDR1 is SEHNR and CDR2 FQNEAQ (reference sequence). The authors isolated total RNA from whole blood without sorting T cells. Reprocessing the 5' RACE reads, TCRdb reports a single entry for every CDR3 protein and omits DNA. The sample has about 160,000 distinct CDR3 sequences. In the case of this clonotype: Antigen specificity is unknown.

This sequence originates from a human donor with ulcerative colitis or Crohn's disease, or a healthy co-twin of an affected twin (not recorded which). The sequenced sample was blood. The rearrangement joins TRBV7-9 to TRBJ2-1. The CDR3 sequence: CASSLERILKTFF.